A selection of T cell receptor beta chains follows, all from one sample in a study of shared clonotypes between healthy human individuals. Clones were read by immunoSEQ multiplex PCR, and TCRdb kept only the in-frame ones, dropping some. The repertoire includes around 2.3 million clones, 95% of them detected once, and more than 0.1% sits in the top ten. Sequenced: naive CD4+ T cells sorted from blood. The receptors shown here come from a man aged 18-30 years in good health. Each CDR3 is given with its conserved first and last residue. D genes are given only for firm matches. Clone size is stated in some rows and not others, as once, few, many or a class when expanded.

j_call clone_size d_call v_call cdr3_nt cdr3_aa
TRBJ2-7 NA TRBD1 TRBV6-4 TGTGCCAGCACTCTGGACAGGGCTAGCTCCTACGAGCAGTACTTC CASTLDRASSYEQYF
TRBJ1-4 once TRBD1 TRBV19 TGTGCCAGTAGTCAGGGGGGCGACAGATACAATGAAAAACTGTTTTTT CASSQGGDRYNEKLFF
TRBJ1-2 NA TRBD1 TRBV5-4 TGTGCCAGCAGCCCCCAGGGGGAGGGGTATGGCTACACCTTC CASSPQGEGYGYTF
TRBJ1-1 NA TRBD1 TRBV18 TGTGCCAGCTCACTAGGACAGGACACTGAAGCTTTCTTT CASSLGQDTEAFF
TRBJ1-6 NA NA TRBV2 TGTGCCAGCAGTGGGGAATCAGGGGCGAGTTCACCCCTCCACTTT CASSGESGASSPLHF
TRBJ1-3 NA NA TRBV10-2 TGCGCCAGCTGGGACTCTGGAAACACCATATATTTT CASWDSGNTIYF
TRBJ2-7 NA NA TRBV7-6 TGTGCCAGCAGCTTAGATCCCAGGGCCCGTTTTGGGATCGACTACGAGCAGTACTTC CASSLDPRARFGIDYEQYF
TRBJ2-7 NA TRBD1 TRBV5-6 TGTGCCAGCACCGAGAAGGGACAGCCCGAGCAGTACTTC CASTEKGQPEQYF
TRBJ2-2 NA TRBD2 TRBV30 TGTGCCTGGATCCATTCCCGGACTAGCGGGACCGGGGAGCTGTTTTTT CAWIHSRTSGTGELFF
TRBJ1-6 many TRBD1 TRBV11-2 TGTGCCAGCAGTCCCGCCGGGACAGGGGTTTCACCCCTCCACTTT CASSPAGTGVSPLHF
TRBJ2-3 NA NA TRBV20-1 TGTGGGACTAGCACAGATACGCAGTATTTT CGTSTDTQYF
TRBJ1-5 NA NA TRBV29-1 TGCAGCGCCGGGGGGGATAATCAGCCCCAGCATTTT CSAGGDNQPQHF
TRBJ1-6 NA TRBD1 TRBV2 TGTGCCAGCACTTTCGGGGACAGCTATAATTCACCCCTCCACTTT CASTFGDSYNSPLHF
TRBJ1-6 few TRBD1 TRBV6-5 TGTGCCAGCAGTTACTCGGACAGGGTTAATTCACCCCTCCACTTT CASSYSDRVNSPLHF
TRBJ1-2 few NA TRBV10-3 TGTGCCATCAGTGAGTACCGGGACGGGTATGGCTACACCTTC CAISEYRDGYGYTF
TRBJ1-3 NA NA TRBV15 TGTGCCACCAGCAGAGATAAGGGTTCCGGAAACACCATATATTTT CATSRDKGSGNTIYF